These 20 T cell receptor beta chains originate from one sample sequenced in a study of vaccination and CD4 T cells after COVID-19. The antigens these receptors bind are not known. Oncomine TCR Beta short-read sequencing was applied to DNA from cultured CD4+ T cells. Via MiXCR, TCRdb re-called the PCR reads, giving one row per CDR3 protein. The sample has 7,000 or so distinct CDR3 sequences, over 40% seen once. Treatment specified: roughly 11-day PBMC culture with coronavirus spike peptide pools or control peptides (ViraFEST assay). It was before the COVID-19 pandemic (2011-2018) that the unexposed donor's CD4+ T cells were collected. Sequencing was done on a sample of CD4+ T cells from blood, cultured in vitro. The receptor set was obtained from a human donor in good health.

The chain couples TRBV9 to TRBJ1-1; TRBD1 is a possible D gene (6 bases). There are 13 residues in the CDR3. Germline V gene sequence: CDR1 SGDLS, CDR2 YYNGEE. Trimming took 0 bases from V and 13 from J, leaving 16 bases between them. CDR3 DNA sequence: TGTGCCAGCAGCGTAGAGGGGGGGCGCAGACTTTTCTTT. As protein: CASSVEGGRRLFF.

The chain couples TRBV30 to TRBJ2-5, with D possibly being TRBD1 (5 bases). The CDR3 has 15 amino acids. Per the germline V gene, CDR1 is GTSNPN and CDR2 is SVGIG (reference sequence). V dropped 3 bases and J dropped 1 base, with 15 bases sitting between them. In DNA form, the CDR3 reads TGTGCCTGGAGCCTCGGAGCAGGGCGCCAAGAGACCCAGTACTTC. The encoded protein is CAWSLGAGRQETQYF.

This clonotype has more than one count but fewer than ten. The gene calls are TRBV7-6 and TRBJ2-3; a possible D gene is TRBD2 (6 bases). Germline lookup yields CDR1 SGHVS and CDR2 FNYEAQ. This CDR3 contains 15 residues. V lost 2 bases to trimming and J lost 0 bases, with 9 bases between them. The CDR3 region has the DNA TGTGCCAGCAGCTTAAGCGGAGGGAGCACAGATACGCAGTATTTT. It codes for CASSLSGGSTDTQYF.

This clonotype has only a few counts. The chain uses TRBV20-1 and TRBJ2-1, with 7 nucleotides matching TRBD2. This CDR3 spans 17 amino acids. Germline-derived CDR1 and CDR2 are DFQATT and SNEGSKA (reference sequence). Trimming removed 5 bases from V and 2 bases from J; junction bases left unmatched: 15. The CDR3 DNA sequence: TGCAGTGCTTACAGTGGGGCTAGCGGTATGGCCTACAATGAGCAGTTCTTC. Encoded protein: CSAYSGASGMAYNEQFF.

This clonotype was seen a handful of times. This chain connects TRBV19 to TRBJ2-1; 7 nucleotides match TRBD2. V was clipped by 4 bases and J by 2 bases; unmatched bases: 5. This CDR3 comprises 15 residues. The germline CDR1 and CDR2 sequences are LNHDA and SQIVND (reference sequence). The CDR3 nucleotides are TGTGCCAGTAGTAGGGGGGGTCAAACCTACAATGAGCAGTTCTTC. Its translation is CASSRGGQTYNEQFF.

This clonotype appeared a few times. J is TRBJ2-3 and V is TRBV7-6; TRBD1 might be the D (5 bases). Trimming shortened V by 4 bases and J by 5 bases, and 10 bases separated the two germline ends. The length of the CDR3 is 13 residues. Germline V lookup: CDR1 SGHVS, CDR2 FNYEAQ. The CDR3 region has the DNA TGTGCCAGCAGCTCCCGTAGGGGAGATACGCAGTATTTT. This translates into CASSSRRGDTQYF.

The chain couples TRBV2 to TRBJ1-5; 10 nucleotides line up with TRBD1. This CDR3 has 16 amino acids. Germline loops: CDR1 SNHLY, CDR2 FYNNEI. J gave up 6 bases and V 3 bases, and 8 bases lay outside the gene matches. CDR3 amino acids: CASSDRTGGMGQPQHF. CDR3 DNA sequence: TGTGCCAGCAGTGACCGGACAGGGGGTATGGGTCAGCCCCAGCATTTT.

V usage is TRBV10-3 and J usage is TRBJ1-3, with 11 bases fitting TRBD1. The V gene end was trimmed by 3 bases and the J gene end by 4 bases; junction bases not matched to a gene: 8. The CDR3 extends over 17 amino acids. Germline-derived CDR1 and CDR2 are ENHRY and SYGVKD. CDR3 region: CAISERTGGANGNTIYF. CDR3 in DNA: TGTGCCATCAGTGAAAGGACAGGGGGCGCTAACGGAAACACCATATATTTT.

The sample holds a few counts of this clonotype. The CDR3 coding sequence is TGTGCCAGCAGTTATACGGGGGGAGCGGGGGAGCTGTTTTTT. It codes for CASSYTGGAGELFF. The chain recombines TRBV6-5 with TRBJ2-2; 7 nucleotides agree with TRBD2. V shed 3 bases and J 8 bases; nucleotides not matched to a gene: 6. Germline V gives CDR1 MNHEY, CDR2 SVGAGI. This CDR3 has 14 amino acids.

V usage is TRBV27 and J usage is TRBJ2-7; TRBD2 might be the D (6 bases). The germline CDR1 and CDR2 sequences are MNHEY and SMNVEV (reference sequence). The CDR3 length is 13 residues. With 3 bases removed from V and 3 bases from J, the gap between germline ends came to 9 bases. The CDR3 loop reads CASSFSGSYEQYF. The CDR3 region has the DNA TGTGCCAGCAGTTTCTCCGGGAGCTACGAGCAGTACTTC.

This clonotype was seen only a few times. The J gene is TRBJ2-3, the V gene TRBV20-1, with TRBD2 matching over 9 bases. V shed 4 bases, J shed 4 bases, and the junction held 9 bases outside the gene matches. The CDR3 has 15 residues. Germline V lookup: CDR1 DFQATT, CDR2 SNEGSKA (reference sequence). The CDR3 sequence is CSAIPSGTSPDTQYF. The DNA of the CDR3 is TGCAGTGCTATCCCGAGTGGGACTAGCCCAGATACGCAGTATTTT.

This chain joins TRBV2 and TRBJ1-5; 7 bases are a match to TRBD1. The CDR3 contains 15 residues. The V gene end was trimmed by 4 bases and the J gene end by 3 bases; junction bases not matched to a gene: 6. Germline V gene sequence: CDR1 SNHLY, CDR2 FYNNEI. The DNA for the CDR3 is TGTGCCAGCAGTGCCGGGACAGTTTCCAATCAGCCCCAGCATTTT. Its translation is CASSAGTVSNQPQHF. The complete variable domain, with remaining parts taken from reference TRBV2 and TRBJ1-5, reads EPEVTQTPSHQVTQMGQEVILRCVPISNHLYFYWYRQILGQKVEFLVSFYNNEISEKSEIFDDQFSVERPDGSNFTLKIRSTKLEDSAMYFCASSAGTVSNQPQHFGDGTRLSIL.

This clonotype was picked up a small number of times. In DNA form, the CDR3 reads TGTGCCAGCAGCGATCCCGGGGGCGAGCAGTACTTC. This translates into CASSDPGGEQYF. The rearrangement links TRBV7-4 to TRBJ2-7; D is perhaps TRBD2 (6 bases). Trimming cost V 5 bases and J 6 bases, with 11 bases left between them. The CDR3 spans 12 residues. Germline CDR1 SGHVT, CDR2 SQSDAQ.

The chain joins TRBV19 to TRBJ2-7; 10 bases align to TRBD1. The CDR3 is made up of 16 amino acids. Germline V lookup: CDR1 LNHDA, CDR2 SQIVND (reference sequence). V lost 10 bases, J lost 5 bases, and 17 bases stayed unmatched. Here the CDR3 reads CATLRRSTGGWNEQYF. Written as DNA, the CDR3 is TGTGCCACCCTGCGGCGGTCGACAGGGGGCTGGAACGAGCAGTACTTC.

The V and J genes are TRBV7-9 and TRBJ1-2, with a weak D call TRBD1 (5 bases). Germline assignment: CDR1 SEHNR and CDR2 FQNEAQ (reference sequence). V was clipped by 5 bases and J by 6 bases, with 16 bases between them. The CDR3 loop spans 14 amino acids. The CDR3 loop reads CASSLRGGENGYTF. The CDR3 DNA sequence: TGTGCCAGCAGCCTAAGGGGAGGAGAGAATGGCTACACCTTC.

This clonotype was detected only a few times. The chain uses TRBV2 and TRBJ2-3; D unresolved. Trimming left V 4 bases short and J 3 bases short, with 5 bases between. The CDR3 loop spans 12 amino acids. Germline CDR1 reads SNHLY; CDR2 reads FYNNEI. The CDR3 is CASSGRTDTQYF. As DNA, the CDR3 is TGTGCCAGCAGTGGGCGGACAGATACGCAGTATTTT.

The chain links TRBV7-6 to TRBJ1-1, with D possibly being TRBD1 (5 bases). Germline CDR1 SGHVS, CDR2 FNYEAQ. The CDR3 is made up of 15 amino acids. V lost 1 base and J lost 4, with 13 bases in between. CDR3 residues: CASSLGAAGTTEAFF. CDR3 coding DNA: TGTGCCAGCAGCTTAGGCGCGGCAGGGACCACTGAAGCTTTCTTT.

The table lists this clonotype with a few counts. This chain joins TRBV6-5 and TRBJ2-7; no clear D. Trimming left V 0 bases short and J 3 bases short, with 21 bases between. The CDR3 has 18 amino acids. CDR1 and CDR2 (germline): MNHEY, SVGAGI. CDR3 loop: CASSYSNRIAGFLYEQYF. CDR3 DNA sequence: TGTGCCAGCAGTTACTCAAACCGGATCGCAGGTTTTCTCTACGAGCAGTACTTC.

The V and J genes are TRBV5-1 and TRBJ1-5; 9 bases are shared with TRBD1. CDR3 length equals 17 residues. V lost 0 bases to trimming and J lost 5 bases; unmatched junction nucleotides: 9. Germline-derived CDR1 and CDR2 are SGHRS and YFSETQ. CDR3 amino acids: CASSLEPTGGGDQPQHF. The CDR3 region has the DNA TGCGCCAGCAGCTTGGAGCCGACAGGGGGTGGCGATCAGCCCCAGCATTTT.

The chain carries TRBV6-1 and TRBJ2-7; TRBD2 might be the D (5 bases). The V and J ends lost 6 bases and 2 bases respectively, with 14 bases between them. Germline lookup yields CDR1 MNHNS and CDR2 SASEGT. This CDR3 has 14 amino acids. The chain's CDR3 is CASRRLIGPYEQYF. The CDR3 DNA is TGTGCCAGCAGACGACTAATCGGCCCCTACGAGCAGTACTTC.